These 13 T cell receptor beta chains came from one sample sequenced in a study of control samples from healthy donors and cancer patients. Assay used: immunoSEQ multiplex PCR; TCRdb lists only in-frame clones, some missing. Here the sample spans 90,000 to 150,000 clones, approximately 88% being singletons. The sequenced sample consisted of blood. These receptor sequences come from a man between 35 and 55 years old in good health.

The chain is built from TRBV5-6 and TRBJ1-1; 11 bases are shared with TRBD1. CDR3 length: 14 amino acids. CDR1 is SGHDT, CDR2 YYEEEE, per germline. Trimming removed 4 bases from V and 5 bases from J; junction bases left unmatched: 4. This CDR3 is CASSQGQGATEAFF. The CDR3 bases are TGTGCCAGCAGCCAAGGACAGGGGGCTACTGAAGCTTTCTTT. Drawing the rest from reference TRBV5-6 and TRBJ1-1, the complete variable domain is DAGVTQSPTHLIKTRGQQVTLRCSPKSGHDTVSWYQQALGQGPQFIFQYYEEEERQRGNFPDRFSGHQFPNYSSELNVNALLLGDSALYLCASSQGQGATEAFFGQGTRLTVV.

The chain uses TRBV29-1 and TRBJ1-1; D remains unclear. The germline V and J ends were trimmed by 5 bases and 5 bases, with 9 bases remaining between them. The CDR3 is 11 amino acids. Looked up from germline, CDR1 is SQVTM and CDR2 is ANQGSEA. CDR3 DNA sequence: TGCAGCGTTTTAATGGAGACTGAAGCTTTCTTT. Its translation is CSVLMETEAFF. Full variable domain (remainder filled in from reference TRBV29-1 and TRBJ1-1): SAVISQKPSRDICQRGTSLTIQCQVDSQVTMMFWYRQQPGQSLTLIATANQGSEATYESGFVIDKFPISRPNLTFSTLTVSNMSPEDSSIYLCSVLMETEAFFGQGTRLTVV.

The chain carries TRBV7-9 and TRBJ2-7; D is perhaps TRBD1 (6 bases). Between the trimmed V and J ends, which lost 2 bases and 0 bases, there was a span of 14 bases. This CDR3 has 16 residues. In germline, CDR1 is SEHNR, CDR2 FQNEAQ (reference sequence). CDR3: CASSLLQGQYSYEQYF. Written as DNA, the CDR3 is TGTGCCAGCAGCTTACTTCAGGGGCAATACTCCTACGAGCAGTACTTC.

This clone was counted once. The chain combines TRBV19 with TRBJ1-6, with unresolved D. The CDR3 has 12 amino acids. V lost 6 bases, J lost 7 bases, and 7 bases lay in between. Germline-derived CDR1 and CDR2 are LNHDA and SQIVND (reference sequence). DNA for the CDR3: TGTGCCAGTAGAGATTTAAATTCACCCCTCCACTTT. The encoded protein is CASRDLNSPLHF.

The chain is built from TRBV7-6 and TRBJ2-2; 9 positions agree with TRBD1. J lost 5 bases, V lost 4 bases, and 14 bases had no gene match. This CDR3 has 18 amino acids. CDR1 SGHVS and CDR2 FNYEAQ come from the germline V gene. As DNA, the CDR3 is TGTGCCAGCAGCTCCGTCCCGGGACAGGGTCTAAAGACCGGGGAGCTGTTTTTT. It codes for CASSSVPGQGLKTGELFF. Complete variable domain (other parts from reference TRBV7-6 and TRBJ2-2): GAGVSQSPRYKVTKRGQDVALRCDPISGHVSLYWYRQALGQGPEFLTYFNYEAQQDKSGLPNDRFSAERPEGSISTLTIQRTEQRDSAMYRCASSSVPGQGLKTGELFFGEGSRLTVL.

The chain links TRBV7-2 to TRBJ2-3; D uncertain. Trimming left V 5 bases short and J 5 bases short, with 11 bases between. The CDR3 totals 13 residues. In germline, CDR1 is SGHTA, CDR2 FQGNSA. The CDR3 region is CASSRISKDTQYF. The CDR3 region has the DNA TGTGCCAGCAGCCGGATCTCCAAAGATACGCAGTATTTT.

V gene TRBV29-1 combines with J gene TRBJ1-2; TRBD1 matches at 11 bases. This CDR3 has 13 amino acids. Germline lookup yields CDR1 SQVTM and CDR2 ANQGSEA. Losses at the gene ends were 6 bases for V and 6 bases for J; bases not matched to a gene: 6. In DNA form, the CDR3 reads TGCAGCGTACGGACAGGGGGCGCAGATGGCTACACCTTC. Translation gives CSVRTGGADGYTF. The full variable domain, in which reference TRBV29-1 and TRBJ1-2 provide the parts outside the CDR3, is SAVISQKPSRDICQRGTSLTIQCQVDSQVTMMFWYRQQPGQSLTLIATANQGSEATYESGFVIDKFPISRPNLTFSTLTVSNMSPEDSSIYLCSVRTGGADGYTFGSGTRLTVV.

This clone was detected once. V is TRBV5-1 and J is TRBJ1-6; 10 bases are a match to TRBD1. The CDR3 runs to 17 residues. Germline V gene lookup returns CDR1 SGHRS and CDR2 YFSETQ. After removal of 1 base from V and 5 bases from J, the junction contained 6 bases not matched to a gene. CDR3 amino acids: CASSLKLGTGDNSPLHF. Here the CDR3 DNA reads TGCGCCAGCAGCTTGAAATTGGGGACAGGGGATAATTCACCCCTCCACTTT. The full variable domain, rest sourced from reference TRBV5-1 and TRBJ1-6, is KAGVTQTPRYLIKTRGQQVTLSCSPISGHRSVSWYQQTPGQGLQFLFEYFSETQRNKGNFPGRFSGRQFSNSRSEMNVSTLELGDSALYLCASSLKLGTGDNSPLHFGNGTRLTVT.

V and J are TRBV11-3 and TRBJ1-6; 7 bases fit TRBD1. The trim removed 3 bases at V and 7 bases at J, leaving 6 bases unmatched. Per the germline V gene, CDR1 is SGHNT and CDR2 is YENEEA. There are 15 residues in the CDR3. CDR3 sequence reads: CASSFDREENSPLHF. DNA for the CDR3: TGTGCCAGCAGCTTCGACAGGGAGGAGAATTCACCCCTCCACTTT.

The chain carries TRBV7-9 and TRBJ2-5; D gene uncertain. V lost 2 bases and J 9 bases, leaving 13 bases between the germline ends. Germline-derived CDR1 and CDR2 are SEHNR and FQNEAQ (reference sequence). The CDR3 loop spans 13 amino acids. CDR3 residues: CASSLPPSASQYF. In DNA, the CDR3 is TGTGCCAGCAGCTTACCACCCTCAGCTTCCCAGTACTTC.

This rearrangement joins TRBV6-5 to TRBJ1-1; possibly TRBD1 for D (5 bases). CDR1 and CDR2 (germline): MNHEY, SVGAGI. Trimming left V 6 bases short and J 5 bases short, with 19 bases between. The CDR3 length is 15 residues. This CDR3 is CASSTGRGAWTEAFF. The CDR3 DNA sequence: TGTGCCAGCAGCACTGGTCGAGGGGCGTGGACTGAAGCTTTCTTT.

This clone appeared once. The V and J genes are TRBV27 and TRBJ2-3; 8 nucleotides match TRBD2. V lost 4 bases to trimming and J lost 1 base; unmatched junction nucleotides: 7. Germline lookup yields CDR1 MNHEY and CDR2 SMNVEV (reference sequence). This CDR3 is built from 16 residues. The DNA for the CDR3 is TGTGCCAGCAGTTCCCCCGCAGCGGGGGGCACAGATACGCAGTATTTT. It yields the protein CASSSPAAGGTDTQYF.

The rearrangement links TRBV5-1 to TRBJ2-1; 12 nucleotides agree with TRBD2. J lost 6 bases, V lost 2 bases, and 3 bases had no gene match. Looked up from germline, CDR1 is SGHRS and CDR2 is YFSETQ. This CDR3 contains 15 residues. The CDR3 loop is CASSFTSGGTNEQFF. The CDR3 region has the DNA TGCGCCAGCAGCTTTACTAGCGGGGGGACCAATGAGCAGTTCTTC.